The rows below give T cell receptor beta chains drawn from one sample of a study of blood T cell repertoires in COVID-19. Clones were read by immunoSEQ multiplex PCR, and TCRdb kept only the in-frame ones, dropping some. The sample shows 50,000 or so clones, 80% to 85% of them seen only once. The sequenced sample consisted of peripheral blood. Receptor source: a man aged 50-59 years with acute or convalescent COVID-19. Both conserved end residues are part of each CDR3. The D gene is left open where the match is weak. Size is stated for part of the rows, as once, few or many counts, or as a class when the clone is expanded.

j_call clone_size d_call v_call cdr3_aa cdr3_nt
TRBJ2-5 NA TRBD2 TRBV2 CASSVTSFGETQYF TGTGCCAGCAGTGTGACTAGCTTCGGGGAGACCCAGTACTTC
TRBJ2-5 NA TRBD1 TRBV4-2 CASSPDGGQGRETQYF TGTGCCAGCAGCCCCGACGGGGGACAGGGGAGAGAGACCCAGTACTTC
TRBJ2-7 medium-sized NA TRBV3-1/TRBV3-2 CASSQDRGMENEQYF TGTGCCAGCAGCCAAGATAGAGGCATGGAGAACGAGCAGTACTTC
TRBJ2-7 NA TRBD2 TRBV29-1 CSVETRLAGTYEQYF TGCAGCGTTGAAACTCGGCTAGCGGGGACCTACGAGCAGTACTTC
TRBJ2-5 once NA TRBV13 CASSFGLEETQYF TGTGCCAGCAGCTTTGGACTGGAAGAGACCCAGTACTTC
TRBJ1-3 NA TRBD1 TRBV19 CASSPRTGGRNTIYF TGTGCCAGTAGTCCTCGGACAGGGGGAAGAAACACCATATATTTT
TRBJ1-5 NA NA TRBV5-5 CASSLIGGDSNQPQHF TGTGCCAGCAGCTTGATTGGGGGGGATAGCAATCAGCCCCAGCATTTT
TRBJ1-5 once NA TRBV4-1 CASSQVAGANQPQHF TGCGCCAGCAGCCAAGTAGCAGGGGCTAATCAGCCCCAGCATTTT
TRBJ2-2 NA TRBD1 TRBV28 CASSRGQGATGELFF TGTGCCAGCAGCCGGGGACAGGGGGCCACCGGGGAGCTGTTTTTT
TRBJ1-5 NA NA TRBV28 CASTAPGGRQPQHF TGTGCCAGCACCGCCCCGGGGGGCAGGCAGCCCCAGCATTTT
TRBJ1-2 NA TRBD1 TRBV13 CASSLGQGNGYTF TGTGCCAGCAGCTTAGGACAGGGGAACGGCTACACCTTC
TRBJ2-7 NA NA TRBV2 CASRGSWQYF TGTGCCAGCCGGGGTTCCTGGCAGTACTTC
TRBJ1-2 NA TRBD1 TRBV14 CASSQDSGGYGYTF TGTGCCAGCAGCCAAGATTCAGGGGGTTATGGCTACACCTTC
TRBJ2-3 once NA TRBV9 CASSLRPVQGGYTDTQYF TGTGCCAGCAGCCTAAGACCCGTTCAGGGGGGATACACAGATACGCAGTATTTT
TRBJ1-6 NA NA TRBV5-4 CASSFGRQNNSPLHF TGTGCCAGCAGCTTCGGCAGGCAGAATAATTCACCCCTCCACTTT
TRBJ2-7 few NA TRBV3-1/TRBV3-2 CASSQRGGFYEQYF TGTGCCAGCAGCCAAAGAGGGGGTTTCTACGAGCAGTACTTC
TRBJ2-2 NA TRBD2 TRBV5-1 CASSFTGTGGSTGELFF TGCGCCAGCAGCTTTACCGGTACGGGAGGGAGCACCGGGGAGCTGTTTTTT
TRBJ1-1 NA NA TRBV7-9 CASSPNPNTEAFF TGTGCCAGCAGCCCCAATCCGAACACTGAAGCTTTCTTT
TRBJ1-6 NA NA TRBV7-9 CASSPGGNNSPLHF TGTGCCAGCAGCCCGGGGGGTAATAATTCACCCCTCCACTTT
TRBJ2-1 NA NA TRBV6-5 CASSLLTNEQFF TGTGCCAGCAGCCTCCTCACTAATGAGCAGTTCTTC
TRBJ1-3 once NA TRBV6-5 CASRSWGRAYF TGTGCCAGCAGGTCTTGGGGGAGGGCATATTTT
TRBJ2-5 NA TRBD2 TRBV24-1 CATRAGGPYETQYF TGTGCCACGAGAGCGGGAGGGCCGTACGAGACCCAGTACTTC
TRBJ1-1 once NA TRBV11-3 CASSYAVNTEAFF TGTGCCAGCAGCTACGCAGTGAACACTGAAGCTTTCTTT
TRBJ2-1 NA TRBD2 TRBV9 CASSVRSGSSYNEQFF TGTGCCAGCAGCGTCCGTAGCGGGAGCTCCTACAATGAGCAGTTCTTC
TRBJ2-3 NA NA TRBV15 CATSHLRDTQYF TGTGCCACCAGCCACTTGAGGGATACGCAGTATTTT
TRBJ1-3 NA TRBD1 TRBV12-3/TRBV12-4 CASSPGTATIYF TGTGCCAGCAGTCCCGGGACAGCCACCATATATTTT
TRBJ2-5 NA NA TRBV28 CASSPLQGPQETQYF TGTGCCAGCAGTCCCCTACAGGGTCCCCAAGAGACCCAGTACTTC
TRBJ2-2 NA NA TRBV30 CAWSFGQGGRELFF TGTGCCTGGAGTTTCGGACAGGGAGGGAGGGAGCTGTTTTTT
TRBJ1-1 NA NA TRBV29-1 CSVARTANTEAFF TGCAGCGTTGCGAGGACTGCTAACACTGAAGCTTTCTTT
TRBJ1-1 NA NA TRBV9 CASSPSLDKHTEAFF TGTGCCAGCAGCCCCTCATTGGACAAACACACTGAAGCTTTCTTT
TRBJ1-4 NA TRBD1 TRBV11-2 CASSIWDSLSTNDKLFF TGTGCCAGCAGCATCTGGGACAGCCTCTCAACTAATGACAAACTGTTTTTT
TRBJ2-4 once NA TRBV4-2 CASSQDLAGALNIQYF TGTGCCAGCAGCCAAGATCTTGCGGGGGCCTTAAACATTCAGTACTTC
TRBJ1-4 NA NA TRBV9 CASSGGTTNEKLFF TGTGCCAGCAGCGGCGGGACAACTAATGAAAAACTGTTTTTT
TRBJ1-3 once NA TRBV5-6 CASSWAVSGNTIYF TGTGCCAGCAGCTGGGCTGTCTCTGGAAACACCATATATTTT
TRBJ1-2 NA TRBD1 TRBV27 CASSGTGGHYGYTF TGTGCCAGCAGCGGGACAGGGGGTCACTATGGCTACACCTTC
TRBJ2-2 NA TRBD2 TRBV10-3 CAISGIAGVGELFF TGTGCCATCAGTGGGATAGCGGGGGTTGGGGAGCTGTTTTTT
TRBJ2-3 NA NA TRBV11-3 CASSLTSGSDTQYF TGTGCCAGCAGCTTAACCTCTGGCTCAGATACGCAGTATTTT
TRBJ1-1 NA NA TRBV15 CATSKSRGENTEAFF TGTGCCACCAGCAAGTCGCGGGGGGAGAACACTGAAGCTTTCTTT
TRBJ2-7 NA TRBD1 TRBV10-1 CASSSGQGYEQYF TGCGCCAGCAGCTCCGGACAGGGTTACGAGCAGTACTTC